This T cell receptor (beta chain) was captured in a study of T cells in women clearing cervical HPV infection. The study's findings and limits: Cases and controls were distinguished at AUC about 0.8 by richness and V genes.

Comment on this clone: Its antigen is unknown. The missing CDR3 end, 3 residues past where the read stops, is filled in from the germline J gene.

CDR1 and CDR2 from the germline V gene are LNHDA and SQIVND (reference sequence). The CDR3 length is 15 residues. V was pared by 6 bases and J by 8 bases, with 20 bases between. The method was immunoSEQ multiplex PCR; TCRdb's version includes in-frame clones alone and lacks a portion of them. The sample shows tens of thousands of clones, and around 7% sits with its ten largest clones. The J gene is TRBJ2-1, the V gene TRBV19, with D perhaps TRBD1 (6 bases). This TCR came from a woman aged 18 to 75 with a cervical HPV16 infection that either progressed to CIN3+ or cleared (not recorded which). Input material: blood buffy coat. This CDR3 is CASRRAQGISDEQFF. CDR3 bases read: TGTGCCAGTAGGAGAGCACAGGGAATTAGCGATGAG.